What follows describes a single TCR beta chain. Its antigen is undetermined. Primers for the PCR totalled 60 Vbeta and 13 Jbeta. TCRdb's copy holds only in-frame clones and misses some; the assay was immunoSEQ multiplex PCR. The table includes about 94,000 clones, around 80% detected once. The data belong to a study of cytomegalovirus exposure and HLA in healthy donors. Study overall: There were fewer than 130 million unique TCR beta sequences, drawn from about 200 million T cells, in an earlier analysis. About 85 million unique TCRs from HLA-typed donors were held in an early release of data. General study findings and limits: TRBV6-2, TRBV6-3 and other indistinguishable V segments were excluded.

V lost 6 bases, J lost 8 bases, and 10 bases lay in between. The CDR3 has 11 residues. Germline CDR1 LNHDA, CDR2 SQIVND (reference sequence). The TCR originated in a woman in her sixties or seventies in good health and CMV-seronegative. The V gene is TRBV19, the J gene TRBJ1-2; D perhaps matches TRBD1 (5 bases). The sequenced material came from PBMCs. The CDR3 reads CASSDRWGYTF. The DNA of the CDR3 is TGTGCCAGTAGCGACAGATGGGGCTACACCTTC.